This passage covers 17 T cell receptor beta chains from one sample sequenced in a study of prognosis after radiotherapy for stage I lung cancer. Multiplex PCR in two rounds served to amplify TCR beta CDR3 from genomic DNA. Individual primers that were specific to each TRBV and TRBJ gene served in first-round PCR. TCRdb recomputed calls from the multiplex PCR reads with MiXCR, one row per CDR3 protein. The sample carries about 35,000 distinct CDR3 sequences, less than 35% recorded once. Sequencing was performed on PBMCs, taken before or after stereotactic body radiation therapy (not recorded which). The receptors were gathered from a donor aged 50 or older with non-small cell lung cancer.

This clonotype was recorded at least ten times. The chain combines TRBV9 with TRBJ2-1, with 9 bases identical to TRBD1. The CDR3 has 13 amino acids. Unmatched junction bases numbered 8, after V lost 3 bases and J lost 13 bases. Germline V gives CDR1 SGDLS, CDR2 YYNGEE. Here the CDR3 DNA reads TGTGCCAGCAGCGAACCCGGGACAGGGCGTCAGTTCTTC. This translates into CASSEPGTGRQFF.

This clonotype has at least ten counts. V usage is TRBV30 and J usage is TRBJ2-7, with 9 bases identical to TRBD1. This CDR3 is 11 amino acids long. V gave up 2 bases and J gave up 12 bases; unmatched junction bases: 5. Germline V CDR1 and CDR2: GTSNPN, SVGIG (reference sequence). The CDR3 reads CAWSTGTGRYF. DNA for the CDR3: TGTGCCTGGAGTACCGGGACAGGGCGGTACTTC.

This clonotype was found many times. V gene TRBV7-2 combines with J gene TRBJ2-2, with 12 bases matching TRBD2. This CDR3 spans 15 amino acids. V shed 5 bases, J shed 4 bases, and the junction held 2 bases outside the gene matches. Germline CDR1 SGHTA, CDR2 FQGNSA. CDR3 loop: CASSKLAGGTGELFF. CDR3 nucleotide sequence: TGTGCCAGCAGCAAACTAGCGGGGGGCACCGGGGAGCTGTTTTTT.

The rearrangement uses TRBV6-1 and TRBJ2-1; perhaps TRBD1 as D (6 bases). The CDR3 has 15 amino acids. Germline V gives CDR1 MNHNS, CDR2 SASEGT. V shed 5 bases and J shed 0 bases, with 11 bases lying between them. For the CDR3, the DNA is TGTGCCAGCAGTACTCAGGGGAGCTCCTACAATGAGCAGTTCTTC. This gives the protein CASSTQGSSYNEQFF.

This clonotype was found once. The chain has TRBV20-1 and TRBJ1-5; D is ambiguous. Trimming pared 1 base from V and 2 bases from J, leaving 9 bases between. Germline V gene sequence: CDR1 DFQATT, CDR2 SNEGSKA (reference sequence). CDR3 length: 14 residues. Here the CDR3 DNA reads TGCAGTGCTAGAGCAGCGATGGGCAATCAGCCCCAGCATTTT. Translated, it gives CSARAAMGNQPQHF.

The rearrangement links TRBV19 to TRBJ2-2; D might be TRBD1 (6 bases). The germline V gene encodes CDR1 LNHDA and CDR2 SQIVND (reference sequence). Trimming cost V 8 bases and J 0 bases, with 10 bases left between them. The CDR3 is 14 amino acids. The CDR3 sequence: CASRQDTNTGELFF. Written as DNA, the CDR3 is TGTGCCAGTCGACAGGATACGAACACCGGGGAGCTGTTTTTT.

This clonotype was seen ten or more times. The genes are TRBV10-3 and TRBJ2-2; D may be TRBD1 or TRBD2 (6 bases each). Germline V gene data show CDR1 as ENHRY and CDR2 as SYGVKD. This CDR3 spans 14 amino acids. The V and J ends lost 10 bases and 8 bases respectively, with 20 bases between them. The CDR3 loop is CATGAGDSWGELFF. The CDR3 nucleotides read TGTGCCACCGGGGCAGGGGACTCATGGGGGGAGCTGTTTTTT.

This clonotype was seen ten or more times. The CDR3 protein is CASSSQGGGQPQHF. The DNA of the CDR3 is TGTGCCAGCAGTTCACAGGGGGGGGGACAGCCCCAGCATTTT. J is TRBJ1-5 and V is TRBV2, with TRBD1 identical over 8 bases. In germline, CDR1 is SNHLY, CDR2 FYNNEI. V gave up 5 bases and J gave up 7 bases; unmatched junction bases: 7. CDR3 length: 14 amino acids.

This clonotype has ten or more counts. The V call is TRBV6-4, the J call TRBJ1-1; D gene uncertain. The length of the CDR3 is 13 residues. V was cut by 3 bases and J by 4 bases, with 9 bases left in between. Germline V CDR1 and CDR2: MRHNA, SNTAGT. The CDR3 region has the DNA TGTGCCAGCAGTGAGCAGGCTTCCACTGAAGCTTTCTTT. It translates to CASSEQASTEAFF.

This clonotype was counted at least ten times. J is TRBJ1-6 and V is TRBV18, with D unclear. In germline, CDR1 is KGHSH, CDR2 LQKENI. V was clipped by 4 bases and J by 5 bases, with 9 bases between them. The CDR3 sequence is 14 residues long. The DNA of the CDR3 is TGTGCCAGCTCACTGACGGCCAATAATTCACCCCTCCACTTT. Protein sequence: CASSLTANNSPLHF.

In this sample, this clonotype turned up many times. V gene TRBV12-3 or TRBV12-4 combines with J gene TRBJ2-1, with D tentatively TRBD1 (6 bases). With 4 bases removed from V and 1 base from J, the gap between germline ends came to 8 bases. The CDR3 runs to 14 residues. This CDR3 reads CASSYRESYNEQFF. The DNA for the CDR3 is TGTGCCAGCAGTTACAGGGAGTCCTACAATGAGCAGTTCTTC.

Only one count was recorded for this clonotype. The genes are TRBV15 and TRBJ2-7, with no clear D. This CDR3 has 14 amino acids. The V gene lost 4 bases and the J gene lost 3 bases, with 13 bases spanning the gap. Germline values: CDR1 LNHNV, CDR2 YYDKDF (reference sequence). CDR3 in amino acids: CATSIVAPGYEQYF. For the CDR3, the DNA is TGTGCCACCAGCATAGTTGCTCCGGGCTACGAGCAGTACTTC.

This clonotype has just a few counts. A much larger clone differs from this one at a single base, so this may be a read error. J is TRBJ2-7 and V is TRBV4-1; 10 bases line up with TRBD1. Germline CDR1 and CDR2: MGHRA and YSYEKL. This CDR3 has 15 amino acids. V dropped 2 bases and J dropped 8; count of bases not matched to a gene: 9. DNA of the CDR3: TGCGCCAGCAGCCAAAGGGGACAGGGGTCGGACAAGCAGTACTTC. Translating gives CASSQRGQGSDKQYF.

The chain uses TRBV6-5 and TRBJ1-1; tentative D call: TRBD1 (5 bases). The germline V gene encodes CDR1 MNHEY and CDR2 SVGAGI. The CDR3 length is 13 residues. Trimming removed 7 bases at V and 0 bases at J, with 9 bases between. The CDR3 DNA is TGTGCCAGCATTAGGGGATTGAACACTGAAGCTTTCTTT. It encodes CASIRGLNTEAFF.

This clonotype was counted at least ten times. This chain connects TRBV30 to TRBJ2-2, with 8 bases matching TRBD2. V gave up 3 bases and J gave up 7 bases; unmatched junction bases: 10. CDR1 GTSNPN and CDR2 SVGIG come from the germline V gene (reference sequence). The CDR3 runs to 15 residues. In nucleotides, the CDR3 is TGTGCCTGGAGGAGGGAAGCGGGAGAGGTCGGGGAGCTGTTTTTT. Translation: CAWRREAGEVGELFF.

Note on this clonotype: Only one base separates this from a far larger clonotype, so it likely reflects a read error. The V call is TRBV28, the J call TRBJ2-7; no firm D call. This CDR3 comprises 14 residues. Per germline, CDR1 MDHEN and CDR2 SYDVKM. Trimming pared 5 bases from V and 7 bases from J, leaving 18 bases between. The CDR3 is CASSNYLQNNEQYF. DNA of the CDR3: TGTGCCAGCAGTAACTACCTACAAAACAATGAGCAGTACTTC.

Comment on this clonotype: A far bigger clonotype differs at one base, so this is likely a read error. The CDR3 DNA reads as TGTGCCATCCGGGTCCTAGCGGGAGTCGTGGACAATGAGCAGTTCTTC. Protein: CAIRVLAGVVDNEQFF. The rearrangement links TRBV6-4 to TRBJ2-1, with 10 positions matching TRBD2. V was clipped by 10 bases and J by 5 bases; unmatched bases: 14. Germline CDR1 reads MRHNA; CDR2 reads SNTAGT. The length of the CDR3 is 16 residues.